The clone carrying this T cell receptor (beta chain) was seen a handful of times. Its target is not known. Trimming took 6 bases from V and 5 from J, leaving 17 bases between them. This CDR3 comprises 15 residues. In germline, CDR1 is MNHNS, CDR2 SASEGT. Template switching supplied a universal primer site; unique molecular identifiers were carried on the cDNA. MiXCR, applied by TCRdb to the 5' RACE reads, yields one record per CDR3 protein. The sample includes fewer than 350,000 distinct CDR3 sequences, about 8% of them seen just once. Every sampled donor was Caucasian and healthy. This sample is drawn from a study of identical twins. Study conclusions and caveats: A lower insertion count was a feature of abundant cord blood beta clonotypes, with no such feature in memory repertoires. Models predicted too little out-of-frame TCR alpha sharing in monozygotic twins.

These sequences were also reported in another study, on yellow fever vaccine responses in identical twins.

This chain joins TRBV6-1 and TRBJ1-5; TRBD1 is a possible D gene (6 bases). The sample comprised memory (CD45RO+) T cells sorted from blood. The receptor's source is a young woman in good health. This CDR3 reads CASSRNGAGDQPQHF. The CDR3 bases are TGTGCCAGCAGCCGAAATGGGGCAGGGGATCAGCCCCAGCATTTT.